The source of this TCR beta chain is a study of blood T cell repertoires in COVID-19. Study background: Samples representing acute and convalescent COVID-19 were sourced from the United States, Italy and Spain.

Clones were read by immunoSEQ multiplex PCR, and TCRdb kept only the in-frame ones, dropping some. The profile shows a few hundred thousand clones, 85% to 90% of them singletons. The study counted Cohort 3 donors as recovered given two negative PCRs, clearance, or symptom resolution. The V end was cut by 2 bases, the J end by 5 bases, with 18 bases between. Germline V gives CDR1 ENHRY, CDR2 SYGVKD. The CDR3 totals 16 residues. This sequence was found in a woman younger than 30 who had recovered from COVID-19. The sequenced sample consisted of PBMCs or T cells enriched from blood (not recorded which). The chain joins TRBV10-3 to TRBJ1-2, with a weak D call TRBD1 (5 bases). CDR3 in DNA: TGTGCCATCAGTGAGACCCCCCCACCAGGGCCTTATGGCTACACCTTC. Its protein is CAISETPPPGPYGYTF.